Here is one T cell receptor beta chain with its context. Its antigen is currently unknown. The PCR was carried out with 60 Vbeta primers and 13 Jbeta primers. Sequencing was performed with immunoSEQ multiplex PCR; in TCRdb, only in-frame clones are kept and a portion is missing. Of some 190,000 clones in the sample, 60% to 85% were seen once. Deletions cut 8 bases from V and 5 bases from J, with 15 bases between. The CDR3 loop spans 13 amino acids. CDR1 and CDR2 (germline): MNHNY, SVGAGI (reference sequence). The sample is drawn from a study of cytomegalovirus exposure and HLA in healthy donors. The study, taken as a whole, reports: The productive fraction for most TCR beta V segments was about 90% or about 30% in an earlier analysis. Later on, analysis showed that most CMV-associated TCR beta chains appeared to be HLA-restricted.

The origin of this receptor is a man in his late teens or twenties in good health and CMV-seronegative. Sequences were obtained from PBMCs. V gene TRBV6-6 combines with J gene TRBJ1-1; D is uncertain. CDR3 protein: CASPASSGTEAFF. For the CDR3, the DNA is TGTGCCAGCCCCGCTAGTAGCGGAACTGAAGCTTTCTTT.